The sequence of this TCR beta chain was determined in a study of spatial heterogeneity in lung cancer. Germline V gives CDR1 MNHEY, CDR2 SMNVEV (reference sequence). Trimming cost V 5 bases and J 6 bases, with 13 bases left between them. This CDR3 has 13 residues. In TCRdb, the 5' RACE reads were re-called with MiXCR into one record per CDR3 protein. The sample carries some 50,000 distinct CDR3 sequences, 7.5% to 8% recorded once. Time point in this sample: sample taken at primary tumor resection. Whole RNA was taken from tumor, nontumor lung or frozen PBMC; it was then sequenced unsorted. This clonotype was found a few times.

The sequence came from a female donor with early-stage non-small cell lung cancer. This chain uses TRBV27 with TRBJ1-2; D is uncertain. Material: PBMCs, obtained at surgery. The CDR3 region has the DNA TGTGCCAGCAGTACTGCCCGAGGAGATGGCTACACCTTC. This codes for CASSTARGDGYTF.